The following is a T cell receptor (beta chain) sequence with its context. The sample is drawn from a study of T cells in narcolepsy. Overall study context: Donors had narcolepsy type 1 or type 2, or were healthy controls.

This CDR3 has 12 amino acids. Trimming stripped 4 bases from V and 9 bases from J, with 10 bases between. Germline loops: CDR1 SGHDN, CDR2 FVKESK. Here immunoSEQ multiplex PCR was the method, and the copy in TCRdb shows in-frame clones only, minus some. The sample has 30,000 or so clones, under 85% seen once. The chain combines TRBV14 with TRBJ2-1; D might be TRBD2 (6 bases). The receptor was isolated from a human donor in good health. The specimen was memory (CD45RA-) CD4+ T cells from blood. The CDR3 DNA reads TGTGCCAGCAGCCCCAAGGGAGGTGAGCAGTTCTTC. Translating it yields CASSPKGGEQFF.